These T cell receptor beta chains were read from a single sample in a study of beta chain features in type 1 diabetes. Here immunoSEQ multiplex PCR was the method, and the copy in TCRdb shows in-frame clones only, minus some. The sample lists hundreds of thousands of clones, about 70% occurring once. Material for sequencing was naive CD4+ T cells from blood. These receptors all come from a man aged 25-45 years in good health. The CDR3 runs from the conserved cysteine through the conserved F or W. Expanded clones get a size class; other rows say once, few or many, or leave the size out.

CDR3 protein: CASSESKSEQFF; V gene: TRBV9; clone size: once
CDR3 protein: CASSFSYEQYF; V gene: TRBV28; clone size: few
CDR3 protein: CAWSPMGAEAFF; V gene: TRBV30; clone size: few
CDR3 protein: CASSTGLAPDTQYF; V gene: TRBV18; clone size: .
CDR3 protein: CATSRDFGAKRQETQYF; V gene: TRBV15; clone size: .
CDR3 protein: CASSRDRPNEQFF; V gene: TRBV7-2; clone size: .
CDR3 protein: CAIRYSGMADTQYF; V gene: TRBV10-3; clone size: .
CDR3 protein: CASSRSGTSGSEQYF; V gene: TRBV4-3; clone size: .
CDR3 protein: CASSDVVGSVKDTQYF; V gene: TRBV2; clone size: once
CDR3 protein: CASSPYTGGEETQYF; V gene: TRBV18; clone size: .
CDR3 protein: CASSREHEQYF; V gene: TRBV5-6; clone size: .
CDR3 protein: CASSRWDRATETQYF; V gene: TRBV14; clone size: .
CDR3 protein: CAWNIGKLQETQYF; V gene: TRBV30; clone size: .
CDR3 protein: CAWTGGYEQYF; V gene: TRBV30; clone size: .
CDR3 protein: CSVGQGYTIYF; V gene: TRBV29-1; clone size: .
CDR3 protein: CASSPSLQETQYF; V gene: TRBV18; clone size: .
CDR3 protein: CASSYTDTQYF; V gene: TRBV7-9; clone size: few
CDR3 protein: CATSDSTDTQYF; V gene: TRBV30; clone size: .
CDR3 protein: CSVGWRLNTGELFF; V gene: TRBV29-1; clone size: few
CDR3 protein: CSVSGGGYTEAFF; V gene: TRBV29-1; clone size: few
CDR3 protein: CSVMDRAPDTQYF; V gene: TRBV29-1; clone size: few
CDR3 protein: CASTRGSTEAFF; V gene: TRBV6-5; clone size: once
CDR3 protein: CASSMIAGRTYNEQFF; V gene: TRBV9; clone size: .
CDR3 protein: CAGSSETQYF; V gene: TRBV2; clone size: once
CDR3 protein: CAWSARQGVGPDTQYF; V gene: TRBV30; clone size: .
CDR3 protein: CAWSPQRQGPSTF; V gene: TRBV30; clone size: .
CDR3 protein: CASSQELRQAYEQYF; V gene: TRBV4-3; clone size: .
CDR3 protein: CASSPGRGARDTDTQYF; V gene: TRBV11-2; clone size: .
CDR3 protein: CASSVPGGAGELFF; V gene: TRBV25-1; clone size: .
CDR3 protein: CASSQEATSTDTQYF; V gene: TRBV4-3; clone size: .
CDR3 protein: CASSRSGNEQYF; V gene: TRBV10-1; clone size: few
CDR3 protein: CASSPGLEDEQFF; V gene: TRBV9; clone size: .
CDR3 protein: CASSSLRGNYEQYF; V gene: TRBV7-8; clone size: .
CDR3 protein: CSALTGTYEQYF; V gene: TRBV29-1; clone size: few
CDR3 protein: CASRPDRGGNQPQHF; V gene: TRBV2; clone size: once
CDR3 protein: CASSHRTGGYGYTF; V gene: TRBV7-2; clone size: .
CDR3 protein: CASRGGTYEQYF; V gene: TRBV2; clone size: few